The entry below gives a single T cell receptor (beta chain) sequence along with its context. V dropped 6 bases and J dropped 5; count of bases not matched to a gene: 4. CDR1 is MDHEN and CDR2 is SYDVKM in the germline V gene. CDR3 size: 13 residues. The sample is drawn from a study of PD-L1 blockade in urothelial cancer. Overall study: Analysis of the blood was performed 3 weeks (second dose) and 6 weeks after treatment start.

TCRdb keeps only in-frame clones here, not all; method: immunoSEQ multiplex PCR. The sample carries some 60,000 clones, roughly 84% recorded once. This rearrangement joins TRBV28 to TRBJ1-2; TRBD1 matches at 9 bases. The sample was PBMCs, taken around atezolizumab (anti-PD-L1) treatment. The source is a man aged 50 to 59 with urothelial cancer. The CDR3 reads CASSTGTGYGYTF. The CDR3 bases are TGTGCCAGCAGCACGGGGACAGGGTATGGCTACACCTTC.